The 30 T cell receptor beta chains presented below share a single source sample, sequenced in a study of blood T cell repertoires in COVID-19. TCRdb's table, derived via immunoSEQ multiplex PCR, lists solely in-frame clones and lacks some. The profile shows more than 250,000 clones, around nine tenths of them singletons. Sequencing was carried out using PBMCs or T cells enriched from blood (not recorded which). These TCRs come from a young woman who had recovered from COVID-19.

The gene calls are TRBV7-6 and TRBJ2-3; 11 bases are shared with TRBD2. The CDR3 contains 17 residues. In germline, CDR1 is SGHVS, CDR2 FNYEAQ. After removal of 1 base from V and 5 bases from J, the junction contained 8 bases not matched to a gene. The DNA for the CDR3 is TGTGCCAGCAGCTTAGTCCGGCCTAGCGGGAGGAGAGATACGCAGTATTTT. Its protein is CASSLVRPSGRRDTQYF. The full variable domain, with the rest looked up from reference TRBV7-6 and TRBJ2-3, is GAGVSQSPRYKVTKRGQDVALRCDPISGHVSLYWYRQALGQGPEFLTYFNYEAQQDKSGLPNDRFSAERPEGSISTLTIQRTEQRDSAMYRCASSLVRPSGRRDTQYFGPGTRLTVL.

V gene TRBV30 combines with J gene TRBJ2-7, with 7 bases that match TRBD2. J gave up 1 base and V 1 base, and 7 bases lay outside the gene matches. This CDR3 is built from 15 residues. Germline lookup yields CDR1 GTSNPN and CDR2 SVGIG (reference sequence). The CDR3 DNA reads as TGTGCCTGGAGTGCCGACGGGCGGGGGTCCTACGAGCAGTACTTC. This codes for CAWSADGRGSYEQYF.

About this clone itself: An end of the junction differs from the germline gene, which may be a read error. The chain uses TRBV14 and TRBJ2-4; 9 nucleotides agree with TRBD1. From germline, CDR1 is SGHDN and CDR2 FVKESK. CDR3 length: 15 amino acids. The CDR3 protein is CASSQNKGQGKNLVF. CDR3 nucleotides: TGTGCCAGCAGCCAAAATAAGGGACAGGGAAAGAATCTGGTCTTC.

The chain uses TRBV18 and TRBJ2-3; D might be TRBD2 (5 bases). V shed 2 bases and J shed 0 bases, with 12 bases lying between them. Germline V lookup: CDR1 KGHSH, CDR2 LQKENI. This CDR3 is 16 amino acids long. The CDR3 spells CASSPRTARSTDTQYF. The CDR3 nucleotides read TGTGCCAGCTCACCAAGGACTGCCCGAAGCACAGATACGCAGTATTTT.

This clone has only one observation. The CDR3 sequence is CASSPRQGGRDEAFF. CDR3 bases: TGTGCCAGCAGCCCCCGACAGGGAGGACGGGATGAAGCTTTCTTT. The rearrangement joins TRBV7-9 to TRBJ1-1, with 7 bases lining up with TRBD1. CDR3 length equals 15 residues. Trimming took 5 bases from V and 7 from J; bases not matched to a gene: 13. CDR1 is SEHNR, CDR2 FQNEAQ, per germline (reference sequence).

The chain couples TRBV29-1 to TRBJ1-1, with TRBD1 matching 7 bases. Germline V gene lookup returns CDR1 SQVTM and CDR2 ANQGSEA. The CDR3 contains 10 residues. The V gene end was trimmed by 7 bases and the J gene end by 7 bases; junction bases not matched to a gene: 3. CDR3 loop: CSGNRGEAFF. The CDR3 region has the DNA TGCAGCGGGAACAGGGGTGAAGCTTTCTTT.

This clone was seen just once. This chain uses TRBV5-6 with TRBJ2-7; 9 positions agree with TRBD2. The V and J ends lost 1 base and 8 bases, in that order; junction bases with no gene match: 10. The CDR3 runs to 15 residues. Looked up from germline, CDR1 is SGHDT and CDR2 is YYEEEE. The CDR3, as DNA: TGTGCCAGCAGCTTGCGTGGGACTAGCTACAATAAGCAGTACTTC. This codes for CASSLRGTSYNKQYF. The full variable domain, rest sourced from reference TRBV5-6 and TRBJ2-7, is DAGVTQSPTHLIKTRGQQVTLRCSPKSGHDTVSWYQQALGQGPQFIFQYYEEEERQRGNFPDRFSGHQFPNYSSELNVNALLLGDSALYLCASSLRGTSYNKQYFGPGTRLTVT.

The chain couples TRBV12-3 or TRBV12-4 to TRBJ1-1; 7 positions match TRBD1. CDR3 length: 13 residues. Trimming cost V 0 bases and J 9 bases; bases outside gene matches: 4. The CDR3 DNA reads TGTGCCAGCAGTTTAGCGGGACAGCAGAAAGCTTTCTTT. Translation: CASSLAGQQKAFF.

The V call is TRBV5-1, the J call TRBJ1-2; 8 bases map to TRBD1. Trimming at V came to 0 bases and at J to 3 bases, leaving 13 bases not matched to a gene. The CDR3 runs to 18 residues. Germline V gene data show CDR1 as SGHRS and CDR2 as YFSETQ. CDR3 in DNA: TGCGCCAGCAGCTTGGGAGAACTACGATGGACAGGGTACTATGGCTACACCTTC. It codes for CASSLGELRWTGYYGYTF.

The J gene is TRBJ2-1, the V gene TRBV7-2; 7 bases agree with TRBD2. V gave up 6 bases and J gave up 2 bases; unmatched junction bases: 7. The germline gives CDR1 SGHTA, CDR2 FQGNSA. The CDR3 is 15 residues long. This CDR3 reads CASRRSGDTYNEQFF. The DNA of the CDR3 is TGTGCCAGCAGACGGAGCGGGGATACCTACAATGAGCAGTTCTTC.

This clone was counted once. The chain links TRBV10-3 to TRBJ1-6; weak D call: TRBD1 (5 bases). The CDR3 spans 14 residues. Germline assignment: CDR1 ENHRY and CDR2 SYGVKD. The ends were cut back, 7 bases at V and 9 bases at J, with 16 bases in the middle. As DNA, the CDR3 is TGTGCCATCACCATGGGGGGGGGTGGTTCACCCCTCCACTTT. This sequence encodes CAITMGGGGSPLHF.

This clone has a single count. The chain has TRBV4-3 and TRBJ2-7; TRBD1 matches 8 bases. CDR1 and CDR2 from the germline V gene are LGHNA and YSLEER. After removal of 4 bases from V and 6 bases from J, the junction contained 11 bases not matched to a gene. This CDR3 spans 15 amino acids. CDR3 in amino acids: CASSRASGGAAEQYF. The CDR3 nucleotides are TGCGCCAGCAGCCGGGCTTCAGGGGGCGCGGCCGAGCAGTACTTC.

V usage is TRBV25-1 and J usage is TRBJ1-1; TRBD1 is a possible D gene (5 bases). Germline V gene lookup returns CDR1 MGHDK and CDR2 SYGVNS. With 3 bases removed from V and 7 bases from J, the gap between germline ends came to 18 bases. The CDR3 is 15 residues long. CDR3 amino acids: CASSDDGGVRREAFF. The CDR3 nucleotides are TGTGCCAGCAGTGATGACGGAGGGGTCCGCCGTGAAGCTTTCTTT.

This clone was seen a handful of times. The chain couples TRBV28 to TRBJ2-6; no firm D call. CDR1 and CDR2 from the germline V gene are MDHEN and SYDVKM. The CDR3 runs 16 residues. Between the trimmed V and J ends, which lost 8 bases and 0 bases, there was a span of 14 bases. DNA for the CDR3: TGTGCCAGCTCTTCCGATCAGATCTCTGGGGCCAACGTCCTGACTTTC. Its translation is CASSSDQISGANVLTF. The variable domain in full, completed from reference TRBV28 and TRBJ2-6, reads DVKVTQSSRYLVKRTGEKVFLECVQDMDHENMFWYRQDPGLGLRLIYFSYDVKMKEKGDIPEGYSVSREKKERFSLILESASTNQTSMYLCASSSDQISGANVLTFGAGSRLTVL.

The V and J genes are TRBV7-2 and TRBJ1-3; 7 nucleotides agree with TRBD1. The germline V gene has CDR1 SGHTA and CDR2 FQGNSA. The length of the CDR3 is 14 residues. Trimming cost V 5 bases and J 6 bases; bases outside gene matches: 7. CDR3 sequence reads: CASSTGAISNTIYF. CDR3 DNA: TGTGCCAGCAGCACAGGGGCCATCTCAAACACCATATATTTT.

The chain links TRBV10-2 to TRBJ2-1; 9 nucleotides agree with TRBD2. With 1 base clipped from V and 8 bases from J, the junction kept 15 bases outside the gene matches. Germline V gene data show CDR1 as WSHSY and CDR2 as SAAADI. The CDR3 totals 18 residues. The CDR3 protein is CASSEWPYLKREVYEQFF. The CDR3, as DNA: TGCGCCAGCAGTGAGTGGCCATATTTAAAGCGGGAGGTTTATGAGCAGTTCTTC.

This clone was recorded only once. The V and J genes are TRBV14 and TRBJ1-4, with D perhaps TRBD1 (5 bases). Germline assignment: CDR1 SGHDN and CDR2 FVKESK. CDR3 length equals 13 residues. Trimming stripped 1 base from V and 10 bases from J, with 10 bases between. CDR3 coding DNA: TGTGCCAGCAGCCAAGCACTTCAGGGAAAACTGTTTTTT. This sequence encodes CASSQALQGKLFF.

The gene calls are TRBV7-9 and TRBJ1-1; 7 bases line up with TRBD1. The V and J ends lost 4 bases and 8 bases, in that order; junction bases with no gene match: 10. Germline loops: CDR1 SEHNR, CDR2 FQNEAQ (reference sequence). CDR3 length: 14 residues. Here the CDR3 reads CASSSTNTGAEAFF. In nucleotides, the CDR3 is TGTGCCAGCAGCTCGACTAATACAGGGGCAGAAGCTTTCTTT.

This chain joins TRBV4-2 and TRBJ2-7, with 8 bases lining up with TRBD1. Germline CDR1 is LGHNA and CDR2 is YNFKEQ. Trimming at V came to 3 bases and at J to 2 bases, leaving 3 bases not matched to a gene. The CDR3 extends over 14 amino acids. CDR3 region: CASSHQTGAYEQYF. As DNA, the CDR3 is TGTGCCAGCAGCCACCAGACAGGGGCCTACGAGCAGTACTTC.

The chain employs TRBV4-1 and TRBJ1-1, with 8 bases lining up with TRBD1. Germline V gene lookup returns CDR1 MGHRA and CDR2 YSYEKL. The length of the CDR3 is 14 residues. The trim removed 3 bases at V and 1 base at J, leaving 1 base unmatched. For the CDR3, the DNA is TGCGCCAGCAGCCAGGACAGGGCGAACACTGAAGCTTTCTTT. Residues: CASSQDRANTEAFF.

V usage is TRBV7-2 and J usage is TRBJ2-5; maybe TRBD2 (5 bases). The CDR3 runs 14 residues. CDR1 is SGHTA and CDR2 is FQGNSA in the germline V gene. V was shortened by 7 bases and J by 1 base, with 13 bases between the two germline ends. The CDR3 protein is CASNLGLAQETQYF. CDR3 DNA sequence: TGTGCCAGCAACTTGGGCCTAGCCCAAGAGACCCAGTACTTC.

The chain employs TRBV18 and TRBJ2-1; perhaps TRBD1 as D (6 bases). Trimming left V 3 bases short and J 1 base short, with 10 bases between. Germline V gene data show CDR1 as KGHSH and CDR2 as LQKENI. The CDR3 is made up of 15 amino acids. CDR3 bases: TGTGCCAGCTCACCGGACAGACCATCCTACAATGAGCAGTTCTTC. Residues: CASSPDRPSYNEQFF. Full variable domain (outside the CDR3, taken from reference TRBV18 and TRBJ2-1): NAGVMQNPRHLVRRRGQEARLRCSPMKGHSHVYWYRQLPEEGLKFMVYLQKENIIDESGMPKERFSAEFPKEGPSILRIQQVVRGDSAAYFCASSPDRPSYNEQFFGPGTRLTVL.

The table lists this clone with a few counts. V gene TRBV2 combines with J gene TRBJ2-7; D remains unclear. The V gene's germline CDR1 is SNHLY and CDR2 FYNNEI. This CDR3 is 15 amino acids long. V gave up 4 bases and J gave up 8 bases, with 21 bases separating them. CDR3 nucleotide sequence: TGTGCCAGCAGTGTTCGGGTCGCTAACCCAAGGAAGCAGTACTTC. It codes for CASSVRVANPRKQYF.

The chain couples TRBV20-1 to TRBJ1-6; a weak D match, TRBD1 (5 bases). CDR3 length equals 14 residues. Germline CDR1 reads DFQATT; CDR2 reads SNEGSKA (reference sequence). V was shortened by 3 bases and J by 8 bases, with 14 bases between the two germline ends. This CDR3 reads CSASVGLGDSPLHF. The CDR3 region has the DNA TGCAGTGCTAGTGTCGGTTTAGGGGATTCACCCCTCCACTTT.

The chain carries TRBV5-6 and TRBJ2-7, with 8 bases matching TRBD1. J was trimmed by 4 bases and V by 4 bases; bases with no gene match: 7. Germline loops: CDR1 SGHDT, CDR2 YYEEEE. This CDR3 contains 14 residues. The CDR3 protein is CASSLRDRWYEQYF. CDR3 bases: TGTGCCAGCAGCCTAAGGGACAGGTGGTACGAGCAGTACTTC.

The rearrangement uses TRBV6-4 and TRBJ1-3; D may be TRBD1 (6 bases). V was trimmed by 0 bases and J by 0 bases, leaving 15 bases between them. The CDR3 consists of 18 residues. CDR1 and CDR2 from the germline V gene are MRHNA and SNTAGT. The CDR3: CASSDSTGSEPSGNTIYF. CDR3 sequence (DNA): TGTGCCAGCAGTGACTCGACAGGTTCGGAGCCCTCTGGAAACACCATATATTTT.

V gene TRBV5-6 combines with J gene TRBJ2-5; 9 bases map to TRBD2. J gave up 4 bases and V 1 base, and 11 bases lay outside the gene matches. There are 17 residues in the CDR3. Per the germline V gene, CDR1 is SGHDT and CDR2 is YYEEEE. As DNA, the CDR3 is TGTGCCAGCAGCTTGCTATCTGGGCGGGAGGGCCGAGAGACCCAGTACTTC. Residues: CASSLLSGREGRETQYF.

The V call is TRBV6-5, the J call TRBJ2-7, with a weak D call TRBD1 (6 bases). Per the germline V gene, CDR1 is MNHEY and CDR2 is SVGAGI. Trimming removed 0 bases from V and 0 bases from J, with 12 bases in between. CDR3 length equals 16 residues. The CDR3 sequence: CASSYSLSGVSYEQYF. CDR3 nucleotides: TGTGCCAGCAGTTACTCCCTGTCAGGGGTCTCCTACGAGCAGTACTTC.

The CDR3 nucleotides are TGTGCCAGCTCTCGGGGTCCGACCTCCTACGAGCAGTACTTC. Translated: CASSRGPTSYEQYF. The rearrangement uses TRBV6-5 and TRBJ2-7, with D possibly being TRBD2 (5 bases). Germline-derived CDR1 and CDR2 are MNHEY and SVGAGI. V lost 8 bases, J lost 0 bases, and 14 bases lay in between. The CDR3 is 14 residues long.

This clone has just a few counts. This sequence joins TRBV2 and TRBJ2-7; a weak D match, TRBD1 (7 bases). The CDR3 sequence is 16 residues long. Trimming stripped 7 bases from V and 4 bases from J, with 23 bases between. Germline V gives CDR1 SNHLY, CDR2 FYNNEI. This chain's CDR3 is CASIQGGGPGDYEQYF. As DNA, the CDR3 is TGTGCCAGCATCCAGGGGGGCGGCCCGGGGGATTACGAGCAGTACTTC.